Described below is a single T cell receptor (beta chain) sequence and its context. Germline values: CDR1 SGHDT, CDR2 YYEEEE. CDR3 size: 15 residues. Trimming pared 0 bases from V and 5 bases from J, leaving 9 bases between. This sample is part of a study of blood T cell repertoires in COVID-19. Study-wide context: The study drew acute and convalescent COVID-19 samples from the United States, Italy and Spain. Sources were T cells, B-cell-depleted T cells, or PBMCs; the material itself was cDNA or gDNA.

The data were produced by immunoSEQ multiplex PCR, yet TCRdb's version contains in-frame clones alone and is incomplete. The data show under 60,000 clones, less than 95% seen once. The receptor's source is a human donor in a cohort sampled during active COVID-19. The chain employs TRBV5-6 and TRBJ1-6, with D possibly being TRBD1 (5 bases). The specimen was peripheral blood. The CDR3 here is CASSLGKGNNSPLHF. CDR3 DNA sequence: TGTGCCAGCAGCTTGGGTAAGGGGAATAATTCACCCCTCCACTTT.